A single TCR beta chain is shown here with its context. Its recognized antigen is unknown. No much larger clonotype is one base removed from it; base qualities were not supplied. The data belong to a study of technical replicates of blood from several donors (dated by TCRdb to the late 2010s). Libraries were built with the immunoSEQ multiplex PCR assay. What TCRdb holds here is the immuneACCESS table cut down to in-frame rearrangements. Part of the clones is not present; checked against another copy, under half of the missing clones reflect an unresolved V gene, and the others are unexplained. This sample has about 73,000 clones in its table, and 90% to 95% of those were observed once. The top ten hold approximately 0.24% of the sample. The TCR sequence derives from a human donor in good health. Sequences were obtained from T cells isolated from PBMCs.

The DNA sequence is as follows: TGTGCCAGCAGCTTGGTTCGGCCCCAATGGGCCCTCAACACTGAAGCTTTCTTT. It translates as CASSLVRPQWALNTEAFF. Recombination joined TRBV5-6 with TRBJ1-1; no D gene is confidently identified. The V and J ends are trimmed by 0 bases and 2 bases, leaving 20 bases between them. Reading the germline V gene gives CDR1 SGHDT and CDR2 YYEEEE. Spanning cysteine to phenylalanine, the CDR3 consists of 18 amino acids. The retained sequence is limited to the CDR3, 54 bases, with the frame set at the first base.